Listed here are 19 T cell receptor beta chains from one sample, sequenced in a study of control samples from healthy donors and cancer patients. Libraries were prepared by immunoSEQ multiplex PCR; TCRdb keeps only in-frame clonotypes and omits some of them. Of 150,000 to 200,000 clones detected, under 95% appear once; the ten largest clones hold more than 1.1%. Sequenced input: blood. The source of these receptors is a woman aged 18-29 years in good health.

The J gene is TRBJ2-5, the V gene TRBV19; tentative D call: TRBD1 (6 bases). The CDR3 is 16 amino acids. Germline V lookup: CDR1 LNHDA, CDR2 SQIVND (reference sequence). Trimming cost V 3 bases and J 2 bases, with 16 bases left between them. CDR3 residues: CASSIESGQGQETQYF. The CDR3 DNA follows: TGTGCCAGTAGTATCGAATCCGGGCAGGGGCAAGAGACCCAGTACTTC.

The chain joins TRBV28 to TRBJ1-1; TRBD1 is a possible D gene (6 bases). V shed 2 bases and J shed 6 bases, with 10 bases lying between them. The germline V gene encodes CDR1 MDHEN and CDR2 SYDVKM. This CDR3 is 13 amino acids long. CDR3: CASSLVGGPEAFF. In DNA, the CDR3 is TGTGCCAGCAGTTTAGTAGGGGGTCCTGAAGCTTTCTTT. Full variable domain (missing parts from reference TRBV28 and TRBJ1-1): DVKVTQSSRYLVKRTGEKVFLECVQDMDHENMFWYRQDPGLGLRLIYFSYDVKMKEKGDIPEGYSVSREKKERFSLILESASTNQTSMYLCASSLVGGPEAFFGQGTRLTVV.

The table lists this clone with a count of one. The chain carries TRBV24-1 and TRBJ2-2; possibly TRBD2 for D (5 bases). The CDR3 loop spans 16 amino acids. Trimming took off 3 bases at V and 6 bases at J, with 16 bases between the two ends. Per the germline V gene, CDR1 is KGHDR and CDR2 is SFDVKD. CDR3 protein: CATSDPRDSIPGELFF. In DNA form, the CDR3 reads TGTGCCACCAGTGATCCACGGGATTCCATCCCCGGGGAGCTGTTTTTT.

The rearrangement links TRBV11-3 to TRBJ2-5; D may correspond to TRBD1 or TRBD2 (7 bases each). Trimming shortened V by 3 bases and J by 7 bases, and 15 bases separated the two germline ends. Looked up from germline, CDR1 is SGHNT and CDR2 is YENEEA. CDR3 length equals 14 residues. CDR3 nucleotides: TGTGCCAGCAGCTTCCGGACCAGGGGGGGGACCCAGTACTTC. This translates into CASSFRTRGGTQYF.

V gene TRBV4-1 combines with J gene TRBJ2-5; 9 nucleotides agree with TRBD1. CDR3 size: 19 residues. V lost 4 bases, J lost 5 bases, and 20 bases stayed unmatched. CDR1 and CDR2 (germline): MGHRA, YSYEKL. The CDR3 coding sequence is TGCGCCAGCAGCCCCACGCCCGGGACAGGGATTAATGCGCGGGAGACCCAGTACTTC. Translating it yields CASSPTPGTGINARETQYF.

This clone has a single count. The V and J genes are TRBV2 and TRBJ1-4; D remains ambiguous. V was trimmed by 1 base and J by 0 bases, leaving 12 bases between them. CDR1 is SNHLY and CDR2 is FYNNEI in the germline V gene. This CDR3 has 17 amino acids. CDR3 nucleotide sequence: TGTGCCAGCAGTGAAGGGCAGCAGTTAGCAACTAATGAAAAACTGTTTTTT. This encodes CASSEGQQLATNEKLFF.

This chain links TRBV19 with TRBJ2-7; a weak D match, TRBD1 (5 bases). The CDR3 length is 15 residues. Per germline, CDR1 LNHDA and CDR2 SQIVND (reference sequence). V was pared by 6 bases and J by 1 base, with 16 bases between. CDR3 bases: TGTGCCAGTAGCCAGGGATTTAGGGGTTCCTACGAGCAGTACTTC. It translates to CASSQGFRGSYEQYF. The full variable domain, rest sourced from reference TRBV19 and TRBJ2-7, is DGGITQSPKYLFRKEGQNVTLSCEQNLNHDAMYWYRQDPGQGLRLIYYSQIVNDFQKGDIAEGYSVSREKKESFPLTVTSAQKNPTAFYLCASSQGFRGSYEQYFGPGTRLTVT.

V and J are TRBV5-1 and TRBJ2-2, with D possibly TRBD2 on 6 matching bases. Trimming took off 7 bases at V and 3 bases at J, with 13 bases between the two ends. CDR1 and CDR2 from the germline V gene are SGHRS and YFSETQ. The CDR3 totals 14 residues. CDR3 nucleotide sequence: TGCGCCAGCTATAGCGGAGATCACACCGGGGAGCTGTTTTTT. Translated: CASYSGDHTGELFF.

This chain uses TRBV6-4 with TRBJ2-7; D ambiguous. Germline CDR1 and CDR2: MRHNA and SNTAGT. The CDR3 spans 14 residues. V gave up 5 bases and J gave up 3 bases, with 14 bases separating them. CDR3: CASSPLDPIYEQYF. In nucleotides, the CDR3 is TGTGCCAGCAGTCCTCTCGACCCGATCTACGAGCAGTACTTC.

V is TRBV19 and J is TRBJ1-1; unclear D gene. The CDR3 runs to 14 residues. Germline CDR1 LNHDA, CDR2 SQIVND (reference sequence). Trimming shortened V by 8 bases and J by 4 bases, and 17 bases separated the two germline ends. CDR3 nucleotide sequence: TGTGCCAGTGCAGACGAAGGGAGACTCACTGAAGCTTTCTTT. This gives the protein CASADEGRLTEAFF. The entire variable domain, with the rest obtained from reference TRBV19 and TRBJ1-1, is as follows: DGGITQSPKYLFRKEGQNVTLSCEQNLNHDAMYWYRQDPGQGLRLIYYSQIVNDFQKGDIAEGYSVSREKKESFPLTVTSAQKNPTAFYLCASADEGRLTEAFFGQGTRLTVV.

CDR3 in amino acids: CASSRGGDASGANVLTF. Written as DNA, the CDR3 is TGTGCCAGCAGCCGCGGGGGGGATGCCTCTGGGGCCAACGTCCTGACTTTC. This chain uses TRBV16 with TRBJ2-6; 9 nucleotides agree with TRBD2. J was trimmed by 0 bases and V by 4 bases; bases with no gene match: 4. CDR3 size: 17 residues. Germline V lookup: CDR1 KGHSY, CDR2 FQNENV.

The chain combines TRBV9 with TRBJ1-1, with unresolved D. CDR1 and CDR2 (germline): SGDLS, YYNGEE. CDR3 length: 13 residues. V lost 0 bases to trimming and J lost 3 bases, with 6 bases between them. Here the CDR3 reads CASSVDTYTEAFF. For the CDR3, the DNA is TGTGCCAGCAGCGTAGACACTTACACTGAAGCTTTCTTT.

The rearrangement joins TRBV19 to TRBJ1-1; tentative D call: TRBD1 (5 bases). Germline-derived CDR1 and CDR2 are LNHDA and SQIVND (reference sequence). V lost 10 bases, J lost 1 base, and 16 bases lay in between. This CDR3 is built from 14 residues. CDR3 nucleotides: TGTGCCACCACATTAATGGGACGGAACACTGAAGCTTTCTTT. Translated: CATTLMGRNTEAFF.

This clone has just one count. The chain recombines TRBV2 with TRBJ1-6; 8 nucleotides agree with TRBD1. The CDR3 totals 14 residues. The trim removed 6 bases at V and 9 bases at J, leaving 7 bases unmatched. The germline V gene encodes CDR1 SNHLY and CDR2 FYNNEI. This CDR3 reads CASSRLTGASPLHF. CDR3 DNA: TGTGCCAGCAGCCGTTTGACAGGGGCTTCACCCCTCCACTTT. Using reference TRBV2 and TRBJ1-6 for the parts outside the CDR3, the full variable domain is EPEVTQTPSHQVTQMGQEVILRCVPISNHLYFYWYRQILGQKVEFLVSFYNNEISEKSEIFDDQFSVERPDGSNFTLKIRSTKLEDSAMYFCASSRLTGASPLHFGNGTRLTVT.

About this clone: The sample has other DNA sequences that encode this CDR3 too. The chain recombines TRBV5-1 with TRBJ1-1; no clear D gene. Germline V gene data show CDR1 as SGHRS and CDR2 as YFSETQ. V was pared by 0 bases and J by 1 base, with 4 bases between. The CDR3 totals 13 residues. For the CDR3, the DNA is TGCGCCAGCAGCTTGGCTGGGAACACTGAAGCTTTCTTT. Its translation is CASSLAGNTEAFF.

In this sample, this clone turned up once. The rearrangement joins TRBV5-1 to TRBJ2-1; the D gene is possibly TRBD1 (6 bases). The germline CDR1 and CDR2 sequences are SGHRS and YFSETQ. This CDR3 contains 11 residues. Trimming pared 2 bases from V and 10 bases from J, leaving 7 bases between. The CDR3 DNA is TGCGCCAGCAGCTTTGGGACAGAGCAGTTCTTC. The encoded protein is CASSFGTEQFF.

CDR3 protein: CASSPGLAPTGELFF. CDR3 DNA: TGTGCCAGCAGCCCGGGACTAGCGCCGACCGGGGAGCTGTTTTTT. V gene TRBV7-9 combines with J gene TRBJ2-2, with 10 positions matching TRBD2. This CDR3 region has 15 residues. With 5 bases clipped from V and 5 bases from J, the junction kept 5 bases outside the gene matches. Germline V lookup: CDR1 SEHNR, CDR2 FQNEAQ (reference sequence).

J is TRBJ1-6 and V is TRBV6-5; a possible D gene is TRBD1 (6 bases). Looked up from germline, CDR1 is MNHEY and CDR2 is SVGAGI. The CDR3 covers 12 residues. V shed 6 bases and J shed 13 bases, with 13 bases lying between them. CDR3: CASSNRAGPLHF. The DNA for the CDR3 is TGTGCCAGCAGCAACAGGGCAGGCCCCCTCCACTTT.

The chain couples TRBV12-3 or TRBV12-4 to TRBJ1-4; tentatively, D is TRBD1 (5 bases). Trimming pared 6 bases from V and 6 bases from J, leaving 11 bases between. The CDR3 contains 13 residues. CDR3 in DNA: TGTGCCAGCAGCGACAGAATGGATGAAAAACTGTTTTTT. Amino acid sequence: CASSDRMDEKLFF.